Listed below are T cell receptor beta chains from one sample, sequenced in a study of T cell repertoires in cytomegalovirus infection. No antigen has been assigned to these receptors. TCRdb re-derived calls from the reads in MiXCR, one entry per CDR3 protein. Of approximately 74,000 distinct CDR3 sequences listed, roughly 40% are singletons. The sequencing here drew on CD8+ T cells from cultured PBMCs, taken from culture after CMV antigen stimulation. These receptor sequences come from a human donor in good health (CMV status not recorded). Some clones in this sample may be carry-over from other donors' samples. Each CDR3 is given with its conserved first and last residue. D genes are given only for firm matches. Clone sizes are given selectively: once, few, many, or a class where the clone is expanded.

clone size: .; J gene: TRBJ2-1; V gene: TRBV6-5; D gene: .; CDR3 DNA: TGTGCCAGCAGTCCTGGGACCGAAGCGTACAATGAGCAGTTCTTC; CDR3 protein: CASSPGTEAYNEQFF
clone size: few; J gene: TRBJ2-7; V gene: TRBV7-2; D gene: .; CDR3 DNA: TGTGCCAGCAGCTCCGAGGGTTTGGGGATCTACGAGCAGTACTTC; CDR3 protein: CASSSEGLGIYEQYF
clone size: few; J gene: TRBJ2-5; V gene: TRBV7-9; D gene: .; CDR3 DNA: TGTGCCAGCAGCTTAGGACAAGAGACCCAGTACTTC; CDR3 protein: CASSLGQETQYF
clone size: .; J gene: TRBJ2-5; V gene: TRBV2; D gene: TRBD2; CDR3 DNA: TGTGCCAGCAGCACACCGGGACTATACGAGACCCAGTACTTC; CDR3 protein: CASSTPGLYETQYF
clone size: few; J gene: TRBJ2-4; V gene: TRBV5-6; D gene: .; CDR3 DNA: TGTGCCAGCAGCGACGGAGGGGGCGTAGCCAAAAACATTCAGTACTTC; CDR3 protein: CASSDGGGVAKNIQYF
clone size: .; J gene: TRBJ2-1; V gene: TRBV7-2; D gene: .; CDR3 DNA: TGTGCCAGCAGCTTAGGGGCGGGCCGGTTCTTC; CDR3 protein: CASSLGAGRFF
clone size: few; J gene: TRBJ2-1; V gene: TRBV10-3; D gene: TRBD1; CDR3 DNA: TGTGCCATCAGGGACCGGGCAGGGGGCCACTACAATGAGCAGTTCTTC; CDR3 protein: CAIRDRAGGHYNEQFF
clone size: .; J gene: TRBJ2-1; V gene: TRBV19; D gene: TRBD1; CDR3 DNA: TGTGCCAGTAGTACTACAGGGGTTGAGCAGTTCTTC; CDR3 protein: CASSTTGVEQFF
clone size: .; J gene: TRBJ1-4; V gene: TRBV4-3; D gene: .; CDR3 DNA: TGCGCCAGCACCGCCGGTAGTTCAACTAATGAAAAACTGTTTTTT; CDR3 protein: CASTAGSSTNEKLFF
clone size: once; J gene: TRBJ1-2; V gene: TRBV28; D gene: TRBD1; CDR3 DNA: TGTGCCAGCAGTTCCCCCCCCCAACCGGGACAGGAGATGGGGACCTTC; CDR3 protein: CASSSPPQPGQEMGTF
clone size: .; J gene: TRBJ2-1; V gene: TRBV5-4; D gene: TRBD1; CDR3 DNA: TGTGCCAGCAGCGAACCCGGGACAGACTACAATGAGCAGTTCTTC; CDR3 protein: CASSEPGTDYNEQFF
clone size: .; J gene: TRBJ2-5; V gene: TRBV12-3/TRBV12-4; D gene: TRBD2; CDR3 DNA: TGTGCCAGCAGTTCTAGCGGGGGGACTCAAGAGACCCAGTACTTC; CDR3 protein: CASSSSGGTQETQYF
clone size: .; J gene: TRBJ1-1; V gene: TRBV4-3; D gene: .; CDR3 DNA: TGCGCCAGCAGCCGCGGGGACGGAACCCCAAGGAACACTGAAGCTTTCTTT; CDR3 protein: CASSRGDGTPRNTEAFF
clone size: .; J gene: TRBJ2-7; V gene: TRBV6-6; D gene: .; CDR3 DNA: TGTGCCAGCAGCCCACGCCCAGGGGCCTACGAGCAGTACTTC; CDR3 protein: CASSPRPGAYEQYF
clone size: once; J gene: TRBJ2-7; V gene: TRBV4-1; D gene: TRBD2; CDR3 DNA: TGCGCCAGCAGCCGCATCGGGACTAGCGGGGGCCTTGCCTACGAGCAGTACTTC; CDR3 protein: CASSRIGTSGGLAYEQYF
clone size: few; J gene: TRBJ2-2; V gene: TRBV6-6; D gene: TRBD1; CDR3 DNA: TGTGCCAGCACTAGGTGGCAGGGGGCGTCGGACGGGGAGCTGTTTTTT; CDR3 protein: CASTRWQGASDGELFF
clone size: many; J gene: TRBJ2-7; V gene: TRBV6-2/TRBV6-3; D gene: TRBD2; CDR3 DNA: TGTGCCAGCAGTTACGGGACTAGCTGGGACGAGCAGTACTTC; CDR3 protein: CASSYGTSWDEQYF
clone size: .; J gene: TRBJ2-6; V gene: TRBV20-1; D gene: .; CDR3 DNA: TGCAGTGCTAGTCCCTCTGGGGCCAACGTCCTGACTTTC; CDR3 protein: CSASPSGANVLTF
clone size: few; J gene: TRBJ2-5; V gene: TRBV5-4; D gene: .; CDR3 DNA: TGTGCCAGCAGCGAACCACCACAAGAGACCCAGTACTTC; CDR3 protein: CASSEPPQETQYF
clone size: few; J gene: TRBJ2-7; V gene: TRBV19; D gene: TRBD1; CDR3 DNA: TGTGCCAGTAGTCCTACTCCGGGACAGGGGGCACTCCCCTACGAGCAGTACTTC; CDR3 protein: CASSPTPGQGALPYEQYF
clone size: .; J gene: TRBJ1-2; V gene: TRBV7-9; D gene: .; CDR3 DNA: TGTGCCAGCAGCTTAGTCGGGGTCATCTATGGCTACACCTTC; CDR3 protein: CASSLVGVIYGYTF
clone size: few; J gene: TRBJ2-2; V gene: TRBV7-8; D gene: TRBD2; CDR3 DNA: TGTGCCAGCAGCTTAGCGTCTAGCGGGGGGTATGGCGGGGAGCTGTTTTTT; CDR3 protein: CASSLASSGGYGGELFF
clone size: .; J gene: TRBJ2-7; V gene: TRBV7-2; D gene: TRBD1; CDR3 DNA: TGTGCCAGCAGCTTTGACGGACAGGGAGGTACCTACGAGCAGTACTTC; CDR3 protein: CASSFDGQGGTYEQYF
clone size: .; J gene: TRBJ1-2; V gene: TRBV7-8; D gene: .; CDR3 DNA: TGTGCCAGCAGCTTAGCAGGAAAGGGCTACACCTTC; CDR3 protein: CASSLAGKGYTF
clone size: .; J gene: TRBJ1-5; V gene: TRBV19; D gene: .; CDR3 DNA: TGTGCCAGTAGTATCCTTCGTAGCAATCAGCCCCAGCATTTT; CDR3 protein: CASSILRSNQPQHF
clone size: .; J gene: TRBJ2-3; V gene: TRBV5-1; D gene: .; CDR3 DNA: TGCGCCAGCAGCTTGGAAGTAGGAGATACGCAGTATTTT; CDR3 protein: CASSLEVGDTQYF
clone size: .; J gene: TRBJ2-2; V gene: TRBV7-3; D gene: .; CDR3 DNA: TGTGCCAGCAGCCCTACTTCGAACACCGGGGAGCTGTTTTTT; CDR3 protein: CASSPTSNTGELFF
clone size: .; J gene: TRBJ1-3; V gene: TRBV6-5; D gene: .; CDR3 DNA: TGTGCCAGCAGTTACGCGGGAGCTGGAAACACCATATATTTT; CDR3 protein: CASSYAGAGNTIYF
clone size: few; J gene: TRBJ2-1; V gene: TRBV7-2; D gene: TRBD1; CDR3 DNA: TGTGCCAGCAGCTTAAACAGGGGTCGTAGTGGTGAGCAGTTCTTC; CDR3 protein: CASSLNRGRSGEQFF
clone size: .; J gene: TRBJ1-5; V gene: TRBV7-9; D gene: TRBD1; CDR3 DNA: TGTGCCAGCAGCTCGACAGGGGGGAACGATAGCAATCAGCCCCAGCATTTT; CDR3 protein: CASSSTGGNDSNQPQHF
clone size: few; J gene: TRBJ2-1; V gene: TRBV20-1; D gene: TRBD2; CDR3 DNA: TGCAGTGCTTCCCCGACTAAATCGACTAGCGGGACTGACAATGAGCAGTTCTTC; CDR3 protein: CSASPTKSTSGTDNEQFF
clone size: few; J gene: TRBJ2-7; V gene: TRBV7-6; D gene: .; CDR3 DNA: TGTGCCAGCAGCTCGCTACTATCGCTTGACGAGCAGTACTTC; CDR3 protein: CASSSLLSLDEQYF
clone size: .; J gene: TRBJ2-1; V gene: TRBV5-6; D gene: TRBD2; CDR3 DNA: TGTGCCAGCAGCGCAGGACTAGCGGGTGCCTTTCTTGAGCAGTTCTTC; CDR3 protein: CASSAGLAGAFLEQFF
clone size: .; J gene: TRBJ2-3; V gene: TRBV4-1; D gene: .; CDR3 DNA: TGCGCCAGCAGCGACCTACAGGCAGATACGCAGTATTTT; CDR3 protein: CASSDLQADTQYF
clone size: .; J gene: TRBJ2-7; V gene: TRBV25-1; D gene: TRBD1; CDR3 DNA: TGTGCCAGCAGTGAATGGTTTGGGACAGGCACCCACGAGCAGTACTTC; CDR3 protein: CASSEWFGTGTHEQYF
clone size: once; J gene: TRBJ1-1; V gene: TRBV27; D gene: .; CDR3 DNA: TGTGCCAGCAGTTTCAGGGCTCTAACTGAAGCTTTCTTT; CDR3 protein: CASSFRALTEAFF
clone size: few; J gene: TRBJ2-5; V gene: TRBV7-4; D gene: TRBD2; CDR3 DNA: TGTGCCAGCAGCTTACTAGCGGGGGCCCAAGAGACCCAGTACTTC; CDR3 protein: CASSLLAGAQETQYF
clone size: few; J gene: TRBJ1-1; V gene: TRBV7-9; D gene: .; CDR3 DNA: TGTGCCAGCAGCTCAGGCCCGGGGGGCCGGAACACTGAAGCTTTCTTT; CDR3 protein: CASSSGPGGRNTEAFF
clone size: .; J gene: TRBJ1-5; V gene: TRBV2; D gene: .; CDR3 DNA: TGTGCCAGCAGTGTGACACGGATGGCCCAGCATTTT; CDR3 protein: CASSVTRMAQHF
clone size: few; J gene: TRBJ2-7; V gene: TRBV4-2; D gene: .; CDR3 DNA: TGTGCCAGCAGCCAGAATCAGAACTACGAGCAGTACTTC; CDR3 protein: CASSQNQNYEQYF
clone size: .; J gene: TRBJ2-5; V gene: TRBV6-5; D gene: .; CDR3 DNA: TGTGCCAGCAGTTACTCATATGGGGGTGAGGAGACCCAGTACTTC; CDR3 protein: CASSYSYGGEETQYF
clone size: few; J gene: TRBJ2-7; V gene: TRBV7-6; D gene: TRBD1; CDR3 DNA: TGTGCCAGCAGCGAGGGGGCCTGGGAGTCCTACGAGCAGTACTTC; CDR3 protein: CASSEGAWESYEQYF
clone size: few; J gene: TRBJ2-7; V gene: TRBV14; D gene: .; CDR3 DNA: TGTGCCAGCAGCCAAGTACCCCGTGACAGGTTGATCTACGAGCAGTACTTC; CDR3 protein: CASSQVPRDRLIYEQYF
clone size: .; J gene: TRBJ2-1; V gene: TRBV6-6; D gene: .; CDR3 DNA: TGTGCCAGCAGTTACGGGAGCAATGAGCAGTTCTTC; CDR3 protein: CASSYGSNEQFF
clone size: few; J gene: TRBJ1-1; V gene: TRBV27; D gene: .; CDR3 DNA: TGTGCCAGCAGTTTATTCTGGAGTGGGTCCACTGAAGCTTTCTTT; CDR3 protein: CASSLFWSGSTEAFF
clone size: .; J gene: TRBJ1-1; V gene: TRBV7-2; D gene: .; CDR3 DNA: TGTGCCAGCAGCTTCGTGAACACTGAAGCTTTCTTT; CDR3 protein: CASSFVNTEAFF
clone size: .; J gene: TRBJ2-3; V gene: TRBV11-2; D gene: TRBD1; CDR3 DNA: TGTGCCAGCAGCCTGGGACAGAGGTTCACAGATACGCAGTATTTT; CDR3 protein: CASSLGQRFTDTQYF
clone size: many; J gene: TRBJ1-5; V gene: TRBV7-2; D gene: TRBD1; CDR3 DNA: TGTGCCAGCAAGGTGGGGGGACAGGGGAATCAAGTTAGCAATCAGCCCCAGCATTTT; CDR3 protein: CASKVGGQGNQVSNQPQHF